Given below is one T cell receptor beta chain in context. The antigen is not known. Sequencing was performed with immunoSEQ multiplex PCR; in TCRdb, only in-frame clones are kept and a portion is missing. The sample records 75,000 to 95,000 clones, around three quarters being singletons. These data belong to a study of T cells in localized non-small cell lung cancer. Study-level findings and limits: Adjacent lung tissue had a median approximately 57 of the top 100 clones found in the tumor. Tumor samples were not multi-region, leaving intratumor heterogeneity unexcluded. T cell clonality was highest in uninvolved adjacent lung, above tumor.

Looked up from germline, CDR1 is SGHVS and CDR2 is FNYEAQ. The CDR3 is 15 amino acids. V gave up 5 bases and J gave up 0 bases, with 13 bases separating them. The V call is TRBV7-6, the J call TRBJ2-5; D is tentatively TRBD1 or TRBD2 (5 bases each). The sample consisted of PBMCs, taken before any cancer treatment. This TCR was sampled from a man between 40 and 70 years old with stage II squamous cell lung carcinoma. This chain's CDR3 is CASSLGTLYQETQYF. In DNA form, the CDR3 reads TGTGCCAGCAGCCTCGGGACCTTGTACCAAGAGACCCAGTACTTC. Supplemented by reference TRBV7-6 and TRBJ2-5, the full variable domain reads GAGVSQSPRYKVTKRGQDVALRCDPISGHVSLYWYRQALGQGPEFLTYFNYEAQQDKSGLPNDRFSAERPEGSISTLTIQRTEQRDSAMYRCASSLGTLYQETQYFGPGTRLLVL.